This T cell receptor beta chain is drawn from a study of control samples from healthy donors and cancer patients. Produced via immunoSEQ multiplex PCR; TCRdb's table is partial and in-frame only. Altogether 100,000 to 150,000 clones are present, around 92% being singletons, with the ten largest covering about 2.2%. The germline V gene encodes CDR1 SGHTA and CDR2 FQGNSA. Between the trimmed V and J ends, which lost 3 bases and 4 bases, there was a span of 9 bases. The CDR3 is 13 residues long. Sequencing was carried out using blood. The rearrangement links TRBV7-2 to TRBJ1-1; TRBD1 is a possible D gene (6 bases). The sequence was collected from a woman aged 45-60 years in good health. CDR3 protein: CASSFDRRTEAFF. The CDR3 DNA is TGTGCCAGCAGCTTCGACAGGCGCACTGAAGCTTTCTTT.